The entry that follows covers one T cell receptor beta chain sequence. No antigen is known for it. No clone much larger than this one lies a single base away; base qualities are absent. The immunoSEQ Assay, a bias-controlled multiplex PCR, was used to amplify TCRbeta CDR3 regions from genomic DNA. In the source study's methods: Nucleated cell counts per sample were estimated from amplification of reference gene primers within the assay. Sequence reads were collapsed and filtered to measure the absolute abundance of every unique TCRbeta CDR3 rearrangement. For each sample, productive Simpson clonality was calculated as the square root of Simpson's diversity index over productive rearrangements. The source is immuneACCESS, and TCRdb retained only in-frame sequences with V and J called. Part of the clones is not carried over; for the studies checked, unresolved V genes explain less than half of this, and the remainder is unexplained. D and trimming come from the DNA, and the V and J calls and clone size come from that table. For this sample the table gives a few hundred thousand clones, of which 80% to 85% were detected only once. The ten largest clones take up about 3% of the sample.

From its cysteine to its phenylalanine, the CDR3 spans 14 amino acids. The sequence is cut down to CDR3 DNA, 42 bases in frame from base 1. CDR1 and CDR2 (SGHNT, YENEEA) derive from the germline V gene. V is trimmed back by 4 bases and J by 4 bases, and the junction contains 6 bases that no gene match accounts for. The data stem from a study of blood T cell repertoires in COVID-19 (dated by TCRdb to about 2020). Background for the entire study: The collaborator samples originated in the United States, Italy and Spain and spanned the acute and convalescent phases of COVID-19. The prospective study material was composed of cDNA or gDNA derived from T cells, B-cell-depleted T cells, or PBMCs. Deeply sampled blood TCRbeta repertoires from subjects exposed to, actively infected with, or recovered from COVID-19 were included in the dataset. A freely available public database, intended as a resource for researchers studying the immune response to SARS-CoV-2, is where the repertoires were released. Samples were obtained from the ongoing ImmuneRACE study (first 160 participants) and from about 1,300 subjects provided by 6 global collaborators. The sample metadata nearly always contained a de-identified subject ID, COVID-19 status, age in years and sex. Where available, HLA class I and class II types were obtained from metadata supplied by the sample provider rather than from assay-based typing.

Study-wide conclusions, independent of this receptor: The amount of clinical and demographic metadata varied by source and participant and was provided uncurated.

Participants in the prospective study were aged about 18 to 95 years, lived in 20 to 30 United States geographic areas, and enrolled through a virtual design. In the prospective study, cohorts were assigned on the basis of participant-reported clinical history obtained from a screening survey and a study questionnaire. ImmuneRACE Cohort 3 recovered participants were defined by two consecutive negative NP/OP PCR tests, healthcare professional clearance, or symptom resolution. In the prospective study, mobile phlebotomists collected whole blood, serum and a nasopharyngeal or oropharyngeal swab from each participant. Over a roughly 2-month period, participants in the prospective study had the option of providing additional blood draws and questionnaires. Prospective study blood samples were shipped either frozen or at room temperature before DNA extraction.

Sequencing used PBMCs or T cells enriched from blood (not recorded which). The chain is encoded by TRBV11-3 joined to TRBJ1-1; TRBD1 fits 7 bases in the junction. The clonotype originates from a man aged 45-65 years who had recovered from COVID-19. The CDR3 reads as follows: CASSWQNRGTEAFF. The nucleotide sequence is TGTGCCAGCAGCTGGCAAAACAGGGGCACTGAAGCTTTCTTT.